This record looks at one T cell receptor beta chain sequence and its context. Its antigen is not known. The table came from immunoSEQ multiplex PCR; TCRdb's copy has only in-frame clones and leaves some out. Found here are about 88,000 clones, approximately 96% of them singletons; the top ten hold 0.78%. This entry is derived from a study of cytomegalovirus exposure and HLA in healthy donors. Study in general: The 120 validation repertoires, a later analysis reported, used the same platform as the 700 or so repertoires from the first cohort. Findings and caveats of the study: Subsequent analysis revealed that first-cohort TCR clusters tended to co-occur in the 90 to 150 validation repertoires. Specificity of a few CMV-associated chains for CMV antigens was verified in vitro.

This CDR3 comprises 16 residues. The V and J ends lost 5 bases and 4 bases, in that order; junction bases with no gene match: 11. CDR1 is SEHNR and CDR2 is FQNEAQ in the germline V gene (reference sequence). This receptor was taken from a man between 18 and 35 years old in good health and CMV-seronegative. This chain links TRBV7-9 with TRBJ2-1, with TRBD2 matching over 7 bases. Sequenced material: PBMCs. The CDR3 is CASSAKSGTDYNEQFF. The CDR3 bases are TGTGCCAGCAGCGCAAAAAGCGGGACTGATTACAATGAGCAGTTCTTC.